Below, 14 T cell receptor beta chains from the same sample are listed, as sequenced in a study of metastatic and nonmetastatic thyroid tumors. TCRdb re-analyzed the PCR reads through MiXCR. This repertoire shows around 40,000 clones, roughly a sixth found once; its top ten account for roughly 6.2%. Patients were all untreated before their thyroid surgery. Sequenced material: blood. All receptors derive from a male donor with papillary thyroid cancer or a benign thyroid nodule (not recorded which). Some clones in this sample may be carry-over from other donors' samples.

This clone came up many times. The gene calls are TRBV18 and TRBJ1-1; D gene ambiguous. Germline values: CDR1 KGHSH, CDR2 LQKENI. This CDR3 comprises 17 residues. The V and J ends lost 0 bases and 6 bases respectively, with 20 bases between them. The CDR3 region is CASSPPSDLGNRAEAFF. Here the CDR3 DNA reads TGTGCCAGCTCACCACCTTCGGATCTGGGGAATCGGGCTGAAGCTTTCTTT.

This clone showed up many times. The J gene is TRBJ2-1, the V gene TRBV4-2, with D perhaps assigned TRBD1 or TRBD2 (5 bases each). V was clipped by 2 bases and J by 9 bases, with 20 bases between them. Germline-derived CDR1 and CDR2 are LGHNA and YNFKEQ. The length of the CDR3 is 16 residues. CDR3 in amino acids: CASSQSEGSNSGEQFF. CDR3 coding DNA: TGTGCCAGCAGCCAATCCGAGGGGTCGAACTCGGGTGAGCAGTTCTTC.

This clone was detected many times. The genes are TRBV20-1 and TRBJ1-3; maybe TRBD1 (5 bases). The CDR3 length is 15 residues. V lost 0 bases, J lost 0 bases, and 9 bases lay in between. Germline V lookup: CDR1 DFQATT, CDR2 SNEGSKA (reference sequence). As DNA, the CDR3 is TGCAGTGCTAGAGATCCGAGGGGCTCTGGAAACACCATATATTTT. It yields the protein CSARDPRGSGNTIYF.

The chain employs TRBV6-1 and TRBJ1-2; 9 bases align to TRBD1. This CDR3 has 13 amino acids. Germline loops: CDR1 MNHNS, CDR2 SASEGT. Trimming took 1 base from V and 12 from J; bases not matched to a gene: 6. The CDR3 region is CASSEDRGPLNTF. The CDR3 nucleotides read TGTGCCAGCAGTGAAGACAGGGGGCCCCTTAACACCTTC.

This clone was seen only once. The chain employs TRBV30 and TRBJ1-4; D perhaps matches TRBD1 (6 bases). Per the germline V gene, CDR1 is GTSNPN and CDR2 is SVGIG (reference sequence). The V end was cut by 0 bases, the J end by 8 bases, with 7 bases between. This CDR3 is built from 12 residues. The CDR3 loop is CAWSVGGEKLFF. Written as DNA, the CDR3 is TGTGCCTGGAGTGTAGGGGGGGAAAAACTGTTTTTT.

This clone is deemed medium-sized (0.01 to 0.1%). This chain connects TRBV28 to TRBJ2-1; 10 bases fit TRBD1. Germline loops: CDR1 MDHEN, CDR2 SYDVKM. Trimming took 3 bases from V and 7 from J; bases not matched to a gene: 9. This CDR3 has 16 amino acids. CDR3 bases: TGTGCCAGCAGTTTTGGGGGGACAGGGGTCGGTAATGAGCAGTTCTTC. This encodes CASSFGGTGVGNEQFF.

This clone was counted ten times or more. The chain links TRBV4-2 to TRBJ1-5, with 12 bases matching TRBD1. The CDR3 spans 15 residues. The J segment lost 6 bases and the V segment lost 3 bases, leaving 3 bases of the junction unmatched. Germline values: CDR1 LGHNA, CDR2 YNFKEQ. The CDR3 sequence: CASSQGTGGSQPQHF. The CDR3 nucleotides are TGTGCCAGCAGCCAGGGGACAGGGGGCAGTCAGCCCCAGCATTTT.

This clone was observed many times. The chain links TRBV12-3 or TRBV12-4 to TRBJ1-5; 11 nucleotides line up with TRBD1. The CDR3 is 17 residues long. V shed 6 bases, J shed 2 bases, and the junction held 9 bases outside the gene matches. The CDR3 coding sequence is TGTGCCAGCAGCAGCCCGGGGACAGGGGGGGGCAATCAGCCCCAGCATTTT. Translating it yields CASSSPGTGGGNQPQHF.

This clone was detected many times. This chain joins TRBV20-1 and TRBJ1-2; 10 bases align to TRBD1. Losses at the gene ends were 5 bases for V and 4 bases for J; bases not matched to a gene: 16. Germline loops: CDR1 DFQATT, CDR2 SNEGSKA (reference sequence). The CDR3 is 17 amino acids. DNA of the CDR3: TGCAGTGCTCGAGGGGCTTTGGGACAGGGGAAGGGCTATGGCTACACCTTC. Protein sequence: CSARGALGQGKGYGYTF.

This clone has ten or more counts. The chain combines TRBV5-1 with TRBJ2-7, with TRBD1 matching 9 bases. J was trimmed by 2 bases and V by 0 bases; bases with no gene match: 3. This CDR3 comprises 15 residues. Germline V lookup: CDR1 SGHRS, CDR2 YFSETQ. CDR3 sequence (DNA): TGCGCCAGCAGCTTGGCCGGGACAGGGACCTACGAGCAGTACTTC. It yields the protein CASSLAGTGTYEQYF.

The chain uses TRBV20-1 and TRBJ2-7; D not resolved. The germline V and J ends were trimmed by 0 bases and 2 bases, with 2 bases remaining between them. The CDR3 consists of 11 residues. CDR1 DFQATT and CDR2 SNEGSKA come from the germline V gene (reference sequence). Here the CDR3 DNA reads TGCAGTGCTAGAGACCCCTACGAGCAGTACGTC. Its protein is CSARDPYEQYV.

V and J are TRBV12-3 or TRBV12-4 and TRBJ2-7; 10 bases are shared with TRBD1. This CDR3 contains 15 residues. V was clipped by 6 bases and J by 1 base; unmatched bases: 6. The CDR3 here is CASSERTGGSYEQYF. The CDR3 region has the DNA TGTGCCAGCAGCGAAAGGACAGGGGGGTCCTACGAGCAGTACTTC.

This clone was seen many times. The chain combines TRBV2 with TRBJ1-1; unclear D gene. CDR1 and CDR2 from the germline V gene are SNHLY and FYNNEI. This CDR3 comprises 14 residues. V lost 3 bases and J 4 bases, leaving 12 bases between the germline ends. The CDR3 DNA is TGTGCCAGCAGTGATGTCGGCAGTCTCACTGAAGCTTTCTTT. This codes for CASSDVGSLTEAFF.

This clone has a count of ten or more. The V and J genes are TRBV11-2 and TRBJ1-1; 7 bases align to TRBD1. V lost 5 bases and J lost 1; bases outside the gene matches: 7. CDR3 length equals 15 residues. CDR1 and CDR2 from the germline V gene are SGHAT and FQNNGV. The DNA of the CDR3 is TGTGCCAGCAGCAAGAGAGGGGGCGGGAACACTGAAGCTTTCTTT. Translated, it gives CASSKRGGGNTEAFF.